One sample yielded the 31 T cell receptor beta chains listed below, sequenced in a study of blood T cell repertoires in COVID-19. Only in-frame clones appear in the TCRdb table, and some are missing; sequencing was by immunoSEQ multiplex PCR. The sample has approximately 360,000 clones; roughly 88% are singletons. Sequencing was performed on PBMCs or T cells enriched from blood (not recorded which). The receptors derive from a woman in her 30s with acute COVID-19.

This clone was seen once. The chain combines TRBV7-2 with TRBJ2-4, with 7 bases fitting TRBD1. Germline V gene lookup returns CDR1 SGHTA and CDR2 FQGNSA. V dropped 1 base and J dropped 7; count of bases not matched to a gene: 1. The CDR3 consists of 13 residues. This CDR3 reads CASSLVRGNIQYF. In DNA form, the CDR3 reads TGTGCCAGCAGCTTAGTCAGGGGGAACATTCAGTACTTC.

This chain uses TRBV30 with TRBJ2-7; D gene ambiguous. The CDR3 sequence is 13 residues long. V shed 3 bases and J shed 3 bases, with 12 bases lying between them. Germline assignment: CDR1 GTSNPN and CDR2 SVGIG (reference sequence). CDR3 amino acids: CAWSTHSYYEQYF. The CDR3 bases are TGTGCCTGGAGCACCCATAGTTACTACGAGCAGTACTTC.

On this clone: Within the sample, other DNA sequences also encode this same CDR3. The rearrangement uses TRBV5-1 and TRBJ1-4; 8 positions agree with TRBD1. In germline, CDR1 is SGHRS, CDR2 YFSETQ. The CDR3 has 16 amino acids. V lost 3 bases and J lost 2; bases outside the gene matches: 6. The CDR3 spells CASSSGQGATNEKLFF. The CDR3 DNA is TGCGCCAGCAGCTCAGGGCAGGGGGCCACTAATGAAAAACTGTTTTTT.

The rearrangement joins TRBV12-3 or TRBV12-4 to TRBJ2-7; a possible D gene is TRBD2 (5 bases). The CDR3 is made up of 12 amino acids. Trimming took 6 bases from V and 5 from J, leaving 11 bases between them. DNA for the CDR3: TGTGCCAGCAGCCCGGGGTTCGACGAGCAGTACTTC. Translation gives CASSPGFDEQYF.

The rearrangement uses TRBV29-1 and TRBJ1-2; D call uncertain. CDR1 SQVTM and CDR2 ANQGSEA come from the germline V gene. The V end was cut by 0 bases, the J end by 0 bases, with 8 bases between. The CDR3 runs 14 residues. CDR3 DNA sequence: TGCAGCGTTGAAGACCCGTTAGCTAACTATGGCTACACCTTC. This encodes CSVEDPLANYGYTF.

The chain employs TRBV4-2 and TRBJ1-2; 8 nucleotides agree with TRBD1. Germline V lookup: CDR1 LGHNA, CDR2 YNFKEQ. This CDR3 region has 14 residues. Losses at the gene ends were 3 bases for V and 2 bases for J; bases not matched to a gene: 2. CDR3 coding DNA: TGTGCCAGCAGCCACGGGACAGGAAACTATGGCTACACCTTC. Amino acid sequence: CASSHGTGNYGYTF.

The chain links TRBV4-1 to TRBJ2-7; TRBD2 is a possible D gene (5 bases). CDR1 is MGHRA and CDR2 is YSYEKL in the germline V gene. This CDR3 contains 15 residues. Trimming pared 0 bases from V and 0 bases from J, leaving 9 bases between. CDR3 amino acids: CASSQEEGSSYEQYF. The CDR3 bases are TGCGCCAGCAGCCAAGAGGAAGGGAGCTCCTACGAGCAGTACTTC.

The rearrangement joins TRBV7-2 to TRBJ2-7; maybe TRBD2 (5 bases). CDR3 length: 14 residues. Germline V gene data show CDR1 as SGHTA and CDR2 as FQGNSA. Trimming removed 3 bases from V and 0 bases from J, with 9 bases in between. This CDR3 is CASSFVGSSYEQYF. CDR3 nucleotides: TGTGCCAGCAGCTTCGTAGGGAGCTCCTACGAGCAGTACTTC.

The V gene is TRBV5-1, the J gene TRBJ2-3; 11 bases are a match to TRBD1. V gave up 4 bases and J gave up 2 bases; unmatched junction bases: 3. Germline loops: CDR1 SGHRS, CDR2 YFSETQ. The CDR3 extends over 15 amino acids. This CDR3 is CASSPGQGDTDTQYF. CDR3 DNA: TGCGCCAGCAGCCCGGGACAGGGGGACACAGATACGCAGTATTTT.

Written as DNA, the CDR3 is TGTGCCTGGAGTGTCGGAGGGGCGGACACCGGGGAGCTGTTTTTT. This encodes CAWSVGGADTGELFF. The rearrangement links TRBV30 to TRBJ2-2, with TRBD2 as a possible D gene (6 bases). V lost 0 bases, J lost 3 bases, and 11 bases lay in between. This CDR3 is 15 amino acids long. Germline assignment: CDR1 GTSNPN and CDR2 SVGIG (reference sequence).

The chain couples TRBV5-5 to TRBJ1-1; no reliable D call. Trimming removed 4 bases at V and 0 bases at J, with 16 bases between. The CDR3 extends over 16 amino acids. CDR1 is SGHKS and CDR2 is YYEKEE in the germline V gene (reference sequence). CDR3 DNA: TGTGCCAGCAGCCATAGCTTAAGTAATTTGAACACTGAAGCTTTCTTT. This encodes CASSHSLSNLNTEAFF.

The V and J genes are TRBV10-3 and TRBJ2-1, with 7 bases aligning to TRBD2. V lost 0 bases and J lost 1; bases outside the gene matches: 3. CDR1 and CDR2 from the germline V gene are ENHRY and SYGVKD. The CDR3 is 16 residues long. The DNA for the CDR3 is TGTGCCATCAGTGAGTCGTGGGGGGGTTCCTACAATGAGCAGTTCTTC. This codes for CAISESWGGSYNEQFF.

The rearrangement uses TRBV24-1 and TRBJ2-1; TRBD2 agrees at 13 bases. The germline CDR1 and CDR2 sequences are KGHDR and SFDVKD. V was pared by 4 bases and J by 4 bases, with 9 bases of the junction left unmatched. This CDR3 region has 18 residues. The DNA of the CDR3 is TGTGCCACCAGTGACCCCGGAACTAGCGGGGGGGCATACAATGAGCAGTTCTTC. Protein: CATSDPGTSGGAYNEQFF.

The chain joins TRBV5-6 to TRBJ1-2; 12 positions agree with TRBD1. Germline trimming cut 4 bases from V and 7 bases from J; bases unmatched to any gene: 5. Germline V gene data show CDR1 as SGHDT and CDR2 as YYEEEE. There are 14 residues in the CDR3. The DNA of the CDR3 is TGTGCCAGCAGCGTTGGGACAGGGGGCTCTGGCTACACCTTC. Residues: CASSVGTGGSGYTF.

The chain uses TRBV7-3 and TRBJ1-2, with D tentatively TRBD1 (5 bases). V was clipped by 6 bases and J by 7 bases, with 24 bases between them. The CDR3 is 16 residues long. Germline V lookup: CDR1 SGHTA, CDR2 FQGTGA. The DNA for the CDR3 is TGTGCCAGCAGTCCTAATAGCCTTAGCGGGGCAGGTGGCTACACCTTC. This sequence encodes CASSPNSLSGAGGYTF.

This sequence joins TRBV2 and TRBJ1-1; 8 bases match TRBD1. The CDR3 totals 16 residues. Looked up from germline, CDR1 is SNHLY and CDR2 is FYNNEI. The V and J ends lost 3 bases and 0 bases, in that order; junction bases with no gene match: 6. The CDR3 region is CASSDGTGLMNTEAFF. The CDR3 coding sequence is TGTGCCAGCAGTGATGGGACAGGACTAATGAACACTGAAGCTTTCTTT.

With respect to this clone: Other DNA sequences within the sample encode an identical CDR3. The rearrangement joins TRBV7-2 to TRBJ2-3, with 12 bases identical to TRBD2. CDR1 SGHTA and CDR2 FQGNSA come from the germline V gene. The CDR3 loop spans 16 amino acids. Trimming cost V 0 bases and J 3 bases; bases outside gene matches: 1. The chain's CDR3 is CASSLALAGGTDTQYF. CDR3 in DNA: TGTGCCAGCAGCTTAGCGCTAGCGGGGGGGACAGATACGCAGTATTTT.

The chain uses TRBV5-6 and TRBJ2-7; 7 bases line up with TRBD1. Unmatched junction bases numbered 15, after V lost 5 bases and J lost 4 bases. Germline CDR1 SGHDT, CDR2 YYEEEE. There are 16 residues in the CDR3. The CDR3, as DNA: TGTGCCAGCAGTACTCAACAGGGGCCCCTCTCGTACGAGCAGTACTTC. Its protein is CASSTQQGPLSYEQYF.

This clone appeared a single time. The J gene is TRBJ1-6, the V gene TRBV2; TRBD1 agrees at 9 bases. After removal of 6 bases from V and 9 bases from J, the junction contained 6 bases not matched to a gene. The V gene's germline CDR1 is SNHLY and CDR2 FYNNEI. The CDR3 loop spans 14 amino acids. The CDR3: CASRGQGDSSPLHF. CDR3 DNA: TGTGCCAGCAGGGGACAGGGTGATAGTTCACCCCTCCACTTT. The variable domain in full, completed from reference TRBV2 and TRBJ1-6, reads EPEVTQTPSHQVTQMGQEVILRCVPISNHLYFYWYRQILGQKVEFLVSFYNNEISEKSEIFDDQFSVERPDGSNFTLKIRSTKLEDSAMYFCASRGQGDSSPLHFGNGTRLTVT.

The chain is built from TRBV5-1 and TRBJ1-2; no definite D call. The germline V and J ends were trimmed by 0 bases and 4 bases, with 13 bases remaining between them. Germline V gives CDR1 SGHRS, CDR2 YFSETQ. The CDR3 extends over 15 amino acids. The CDR3 bases are TGCGCCAGCAGCTTGGAGTGGGCGCGTGGCTATGGCTACACCTTC. It codes for CASSLEWARGYGYTF.

The chain is built from TRBV2 and TRBJ1-2; D perhaps matches TRBD1 (6 bases). V was clipped by 10 bases and J by 4 bases, with 13 bases between them. This CDR3 region has 12 residues. Germline-derived CDR1 and CDR2 are SNHLY and FYNNEI. This CDR3 reads CATWQGPYGYTF. CDR3 bases: TGTGCCACCTGGCAGGGGCCCTATGGCTACACCTTC.

The chain carries TRBV4-1 and TRBJ1-5, with a weak D call TRBD1 (6 bases). The CDR3 totals 16 residues. The germline CDR1 and CDR2 sequences are MGHRA and YSYEKL. The germline V and J ends were trimmed by 4 bases and 2 bases, with 15 bases remaining between them. The CDR3 bases are TGCGCCAGCAGCCTATTACAGGGAAACGGCAATCAGCCCCAGCATTTT. It codes for CASSLLQGNGNQPQHF.

The V and J genes are TRBV5-1 and TRBJ2-7; TRBD2 aligns across 8 bases. The length of the CDR3 is 15 residues. With V trimmed by 2 bases and J by 1 base, 5 bases remained unmatched. Germline V lookup: CDR1 SGHRS, CDR2 YFSETQ. CDR3 loop: CASSLPASGSYEQYF. The CDR3 coding sequence is TGCGCCAGCAGCTTACCAGCTAGCGGGTCCTACGAGCAGTACTTC.

This chain links TRBV12-5 with TRBJ1-1; D is unresolved. Germline CDR1 LGHNT, CDR2 FRNRAP. This CDR3 has 13 residues. Trimming shortened V by 1 base and J by 1 base, and 4 bases separated the two germline ends. CDR3 region: CASGLDKNTEAFF. CDR3 DNA sequence: TGTGCTAGTGGTTTGGACAAGAACACTGAAGCTTTCTTT. Combining the CDR3 with reference TRBV12-5 and TRBJ1-1 gives the whole variable domain DARVTQTPRHKVTEMGQEVTMRCQPILGHNTVFWYRQTMMQGLELLAYFRNRAPLDDSGMPKDRFSAEMPDATLATLKIQPSEPRDSAVYFCASGLDKNTEAFFGQGTRLTVV.

The rearrangement links TRBV5-1 to TRBJ1-1; D not certain. Germline lookup yields CDR1 SGHRS and CDR2 YFSETQ. V shed 1 base and J shed 2 bases, with 6 bases lying between them. The CDR3 is made up of 13 amino acids. CDR3 loop: CASSLQDNTEAFF. The CDR3 DNA reads TGCGCCAGCAGCTTGCAGGATAACACTGAAGCTTTCTTT.

This chain connects TRBV7-9 to TRBJ1-2; D perhaps matches TRBD1 (6 bases). The CDR3 is 16 residues long. Germline V gene lookup returns CDR1 SEHNR and CDR2 FQNEAQ (reference sequence). Between the trimmed V and J ends, which lost 6 bases and 0 bases, there was a span of 17 bases. CDR3 sequence: CASSYLVGTPNYGYTF. As DNA, the CDR3 is TGTGCCAGCAGTTATTTGGTGGGGACACCTAACTATGGCTACACCTTC. The whole variable domain, filled in from reference TRBV7-9 and TRBJ1-2, reads DTGVSQNPRHKITKRGQNVTFRCDPISEHNRLYWYRQTLGQGPEFLTYFQNEAQLEKSRLLSDRFSAERPKGSFSTLEIQRTEQGDSAMYLCASSYLVGTPNYGYTFGSGTRLTVV.

The CDR3: CASSDSNGYNEQFF. The DNA of the CDR3 is TGTGCCAGCAGTGACTCGAACGGGTACAATGAGCAGTTCTTC. This chain connects TRBV6-4 to TRBJ2-1; no clear D gene. The CDR3 loop spans 14 amino acids. Trimming removed 0 bases at V and 4 bases at J, with 7 bases between. The germline gives CDR1 MRHNA, CDR2 SNTAGT.

CDR3 region: CASSSGIINQPQHF. The DNA of the CDR3 is TGTGCCAGCAGCTCAGGGATTATCAATCAGCCCCAGCATTTT. V gene TRBV7-9 combines with J gene TRBJ1-5; D is possibly TRBD1 (5 bases). There are 14 residues in the CDR3. CDR1 SEHNR and CDR2 FQNEAQ come from the germline V gene (reference sequence). V shed 4 bases and J shed 3 bases, with 10 bases lying between them.

The rearrangement uses TRBV5-5 and TRBJ2-5; 7 positions agree with TRBD1. The ends lost 4 bases at V and 2 bases at J; junction bases unmatched: 11. This CDR3 spans 16 amino acids. Per germline, CDR1 SGHKS and CDR2 YYEKEE (reference sequence). The CDR3 is CASSPTPGRGQETQYF. CDR3 nucleotide sequence: TGTGCCAGCAGCCCCACCCCAGGCAGGGGGCAAGAGACCCAGTACTTC. Filled out from reference TRBV5-5 and TRBJ2-5, the complete variable domain reads DAGVTQSPTHLIKTRGQQVTLRCSPISGHKSVSWYQQVLGQGPQFIFQYYEKEERGRGNFPDRFSARQFPNYSSELNVNALLLGDSALYLCASSPTPGRGQETQYFGPGTRLLVL.

V usage is TRBV18 and J usage is TRBJ1-2, with D unresolved. This CDR3 region has 14 residues. Per germline, CDR1 KGHSH and CDR2 LQKENI. Trimming left V 1 base short and J 4 bases short, with 10 bases between. In DNA form, the CDR3 reads TGTGCCAGCTCACCACAAAGGGAGGCCTATGGCTACACCTTC. Translation: CASSPQREAYGYTF.

The chain carries TRBV19 and TRBJ1-3, with TRBD1 matching 7 bases. Germline lookup yields CDR1 LNHDA and CDR2 SQIVND (reference sequence). This CDR3 has 14 residues. V was pared by 10 bases and J by 7 bases, with 13 bases of the junction left unmatched. The CDR3 is CATTQGFTLNTIYF. The CDR3, as DNA: TGTGCCACCACACAGGGGTTCACACTGAACACCATATATTTT.